The 23 T cell receptor beta chains reported below all come from one sample, sequenced in a study of blood T cell repertoires in COVID-19. The assay was immunoSEQ multiplex PCR, and TCRdb's table has in-frame clones only and misses some. Found here are about 72,000 clones, about 89% of them singletons; the top ten hold 13%. The material sequenced was peripheral blood. The receptors derive from a woman aged 55-69 years with acute or convalescent COVID-19.

V and J are TRBV7-8 and TRBJ2-2; D call uncertain. Trimming stripped 5 bases from V and 4 bases from J, with 11 bases between. This CDR3 region has 14 residues. Germline V lookup: CDR1 SGHVS, CDR2 FQNEAQ. This chain's CDR3 is CASSQLMSTGELFF. The CDR3 DNA reads TGTGCCAGCAGCCAACTGATGAGCACCGGGGAGCTGTTTTTT.

J is TRBJ2-3 and V is TRBV6-1, with D perhaps TRBD2 (6 bases). Per germline, CDR1 MNHNS and CDR2 SASEGT. Trimming cost V 8 bases and J 2 bases, with 17 bases left between them. The CDR3 extends over 15 amino acids. This CDR3 reads CASGETRSLTDTQYF. Written as DNA, the CDR3 is TGTGCCAGCGGCGAGACTAGAAGCCTCACAGATACGCAGTATTTT.

The J gene is TRBJ2-2, the V gene TRBV5-1; no firm D call. Trimming pared 3 bases from V and 4 bases from J, leaving 16 bases between. This CDR3 spans 16 amino acids. CDR1 is SGHRS and CDR2 is YFSETQ in the germline V gene. This CDR3 reads CASSSSVPTVTGELFF. In DNA form, the CDR3 reads TGCGCCAGCAGCTCCTCGGTGCCTACGGTCACCGGGGAGCTGTTTTTT.

The V call is TRBV5-1, the J call TRBJ1-1; no definite D call. The CDR3 sequence is 16 residues long. Germline V gene lookup returns CDR1 SGHRS and CDR2 YFSETQ. Trimming removed 1 base at V and 0 bases at J, with 13 bases between. The CDR3 loop reads CASSLRAGVVNTEAFF. The DNA of the CDR3 is TGCGCCAGCAGCTTGCGTGCGGGTGTGGTGAACACTGAAGCTTTCTTT.

This clone was seen just once. The chain joins TRBV2 to TRBJ1-3, with 9 positions matching TRBD1. The V gene end was trimmed by 5 bases and the J gene end by 3 bases; junction bases not matched to a gene: 5. This CDR3 has 15 residues. CDR1 and CDR2 (germline): SNHLY, FYNNEI. CDR3 loop: CASSLDRGVGNTIYF. The CDR3 region has the DNA TGTGCCAGCAGTTTGGACAGGGGAGTTGGAAACACCATATATTTT.

A note on this clone: The same CDR3 is also encoded by other DNA sequences in this sample. The CDR3 nucleotides are TGTGCCAGCAGCCGGACAGGGTTGGAAAAACTGTTTTTT. It is translated as CASSRTGLEKLFF. The chain uses TRBV12-3 or TRBV12-4 and TRBJ1-4; 8 nucleotides match TRBD1. The junction had 5 bases not matched to a gene; V was cut back by 6 bases and J by 8 bases. CDR3 length equals 13 residues.

The chain carries TRBV7-9 and TRBJ2-3; tentative D call: TRBD1 (6 bases). Looked up from germline, CDR1 is SEHNR and CDR2 is FQNEAQ (reference sequence). The ends were cut back, 1 base at V and 12 bases at J, with 23 bases in the middle. This CDR3 has 16 amino acids. CDR3 region: CASSLGGHGTPPDQYF. The DNA of the CDR3 is TGTGCCAGCAGCTTAGGGGGACACGGAACTCCTCCCGACCAGTATTTT.

A few counts support this clone. The rearrangement links TRBV4-1 to TRBJ1-4; TRBD1 matches 9 bases. This CDR3 has 15 amino acids. The trim removed 3 bases at V and 6 bases at J, leaving 5 bases unmatched. Germline CDR1 reads MGHRA; CDR2 reads YSYEKL. The CDR3 DNA is TGCGCCAGCAGCCAGACAGGGGGTGGGGATGAAAAACTGTTTTTT. Its translation is CASSQTGGGDEKLFF.

The rearrangement links TRBV7-2 to TRBJ2-7; TRBD2 agrees at 10 bases. Germline lookup yields CDR1 SGHTA and CDR2 FQGNSA. The CDR3 totals 15 residues. V was pared by 1 base and J by 7 bases, with 7 bases of the junction left unmatched. DNA of the CDR3: TGTGCCAGCAGCTTAGTAGCGGGGGGCTTAAGAGAGCAGTACTTC. It is translated as CASSLVAGGLREQYF.

CDR3 DNA sequence: TGTGCCAGCAGCTCTCGGGACAGGGGAATGGACGAGCAGTACTTC. It encodes CASSSRDRGMDEQYF. The gene calls are TRBV7-9 and TRBJ2-7, with 10 nucleotides matching TRBD1. V shed 4 bases, J shed 5 bases, and the junction held 8 bases outside the gene matches. The CDR3 is made up of 15 amino acids. Germline CDR1 reads SEHNR; CDR2 reads FQNEAQ (reference sequence). The entire variable domain, with the rest obtained from reference TRBV7-9 and TRBJ2-7, is as follows: DTGVSQNPRHKITKRGQNVTFRCDPISEHNRLYWYRQTLGQGPEFLTYFQNEAQLEKSRLLSDRFSAERPKGSFSTLEIQRTEQGDSAMYLCASSSRDRGMDEQYFGPGTRLTVT.

The V and J genes are TRBV24-1 and TRBJ1-1, with 7 bases that match TRBD1. Germline V gene lookup returns CDR1 KGHDR and CDR2 SFDVKD. This CDR3 is built from 15 residues. J lost 10 bases, V lost 4 bases, and 14 bases had no gene match. The CDR3: CATSDLTGWYGGAFF. CDR3 nucleotide sequence: TGTGCCACCAGTGACCTGACAGGGTGGTACGGTGGAGCTTTCTTT.

The J gene is TRBJ2-7, the V gene TRBV6-5, with 9 bases aligning to TRBD1. V dropped 6 bases and J dropped 0; count of bases not matched to a gene: 3. Per germline, CDR1 MNHEY and CDR2 SVGAGI. CDR3 length: 14 residues. The CDR3 here is CASRTGGPSYEQYF. The DNA of the CDR3 is TGTGCCAGCAGAACAGGGGGCCCCTCCTACGAGCAGTACTTC.

The V call is TRBV7-2, the J call TRBJ1-2; TRBD1 matches at 10 bases. The CDR3 is 17 residues long. Trimming at V came to 5 bases and at J to 0 bases, leaving 9 bases not matched to a gene. Germline V gene lookup returns CDR1 SGHTA and CDR2 FQGNSA. CDR3 in amino acids: CASSPGGQGSSNYGYTF. Here the CDR3 DNA reads TGTGCCAGCAGCCCCGGGGGACAGGGGTCGTCTAACTATGGCTACACCTTC.

The table lists this clone with a few counts. The chain joins TRBV5-1 to TRBJ2-4, with a tentative D call TRBD2 (5 bases). CDR1 and CDR2 (germline): SGHRS, YFSETQ. V shed 1 base and J shed 0 bases, with 17 bases lying between them. This CDR3 region has 18 residues. The CDR3 bases are TGCGCCAGCAGCTTGAGTAGTCGCTGGGAGACAGCCAAAAACATTCAGTACTTC. Its translation: CASSLSSRWETAKNIQYF.

The chain recombines TRBV9 with TRBJ2-1, with a weak D call TRBD1 (6 bases). This CDR3 comprises 15 residues. The V and J ends lost 0 bases and 4 bases respectively, with 11 bases between them. Germline lookup yields CDR1 SGDLS and CDR2 YYNGEE. DNA for the CDR3: TGTGCCAGCAGCGTAGCGGGACAAGGTTACAATGAGCAGTTCTTC. This encodes CASSVAGQGYNEQFF.

The genes are TRBV4-1 and TRBJ1-3; 7 bases fit TRBD1. The CDR3 is made up of 15 amino acids. Germline V gene data show CDR1 as MGHRA and CDR2 as YSYEKL. Germline trimming cut 2 bases from V and 2 bases from J; bases unmatched to any gene: 3. The CDR3 DNA is TGCGCCAGCAGCCAAACCGACAGGGCTGGAAACACCATATATTTT. Its translation is CASSQTDRAGNTIYF.

V gene TRBV6-1 combines with J gene TRBJ1-5; D gene unclear. Germline values: CDR1 MNHNS, CDR2 SASEGT. The CDR3 consists of 16 residues. V was trimmed by 4 bases and J by 1 base, leaving 14 bases between them. Here the CDR3 DNA reads TGTGCCAGCAGTGCACGGGTCACGGGGAGCAATCAGCCCCAGCATTTT. Translating gives CASSARVTGSNQPQHF.

The rearrangement joins TRBV6-2 or TRBV6-3 to TRBJ2-7; D gene unclear. The V end lost 2 bases, the J end lost 6 bases, and 8 bases lay between the germline ends. The CDR3 spans 12 residues. CDR1 MNHEY and CDR2 SVGEGT come from the germline V gene. This chain's CDR3 is CASSYASGEQYF. In DNA, the CDR3 is TGTGCCAGCAGTTACGCGTCGGGCGAGCAGTACTTC.

V is TRBV6-5 and J is TRBJ2-1; 7 bases match TRBD2. The CDR3 has 14 residues. V shed 6 bases and J 4 bases; nucleotides not matched to a gene: 6. CDR1 MNHEY and CDR2 SVGAGI come from the germline V gene. The CDR3 protein is CASSRDYGYNEQFF. CDR3 coding DNA: TGTGCCAGCAGCCGGGACTACGGGTACAATGAGCAGTTCTTC.

This chain joins TRBV19 and TRBJ2-3, with 8 bases fitting TRBD1. CDR3 length: 13 residues. The V segment lost 10 bases and the J segment 4 bases; nucleotides outside the gene matches: 7. CDR1 and CDR2 from the germline V gene are LNHDA and SQIVND (reference sequence). The CDR3 bases are TGTGCCACATCCGAACAGGGGGCAGATACGCAGTATTTT. It is translated as CATSEQGADTQYF.

The CDR3 DNA sequence: TGTGCCACCAGCAGAGAACTACCGGGGAGACTAATGAACACTGAAGCTTTCTTT. It translates to CATSRELPGRLMNTEAFF. The chain has TRBV15 and TRBJ1-1, with D uncertain. Per the germline V gene, CDR1 is LNHNV and CDR2 is YYDKDF (reference sequence). CDR3 size: 18 residues. The V end was cut by 0 bases, the J end by 0 bases, with 17 bases between.

The chain has TRBV12-3 or TRBV12-4 and TRBJ1-2; 7 bases line up with TRBD1. CDR3 length: 13 amino acids. The ends lost 6 bases at V and 4 bases at J; junction bases unmatched: 5. CDR3 DNA: TGTGCCAGCAGCATACAGGGGAGCTATGGCTACACCTTC. Residues: CASSIQGSYGYTF.

The rearrangement joins TRBV4-1 to TRBJ2-1; D is perhaps TRBD1 (5 bases). Deletions cut 1 base from V and 3 bases from J, with 7 bases between. The CDR3 covers 14 residues. Germline-derived CDR1 and CDR2 are MGHRA and YSYEKL. The CDR3 sequence: CASSQGQGYNEQFF. DNA of the CDR3: TGCGCCAGCAGCCAAGGGCAGGGCTACAATGAGCAGTTCTTC.